This entry lists 30 T cell receptor beta chains sequenced from one sample in a study of T cell responses to AZD1222 COVID-19 vaccine. The method was immunoSEQ multiplex PCR; TCRdb's version includes in-frame clones alone and lacks a portion of them. This sample has about 96,000 clones; 90% to 95% occur once, and the top ten carry less than 5.5%. The sample here was peripheral blood, taken on day 0 of MenACWY control vaccination. Receptors originate from an adult in good health.

The rearrangement links TRBV28 to TRBJ2-5; no firm D call. The CDR3 sequence is 13 residues long. Looked up from germline, CDR1 is MDHEN and CDR2 is SYDVKM. Trimming pared 7 bases from V and 0 bases from J, leaving 9 bases between. CDR3 protein: CASMPGHQETQYF. CDR3 nucleotides: TGTGCCAGCATGCCCGGTCACCAAGAGACCCAGTACTTC. The variable domain in full, with the rest retrieved from reference TRBV28 and TRBJ2-5, is DVKVTQSSRYLVKRTGEKVFLECVQDMDHENMFWYRQDPGLGLRLIYFSYDVKMKEKGDIPEGYSVSREKKERFSLILESASTNQTSMYLCASMPGHQETQYFGPGTRLLVL.

The CDR3, as DNA: TGTGCCAGCAGCTGGGCCGACCTCCCTAGGAACGAGCAGTACTTC. It translates to CASSWADLPRNEQYF. The V gene is TRBV3-1 (or the pseudogene TRBV3-2), the J gene TRBJ2-7, with D uncertain. Germline CDR1 LGHDT, CDR2 YNNKEL (reference sequence). The V and J ends lost 5 bases and 5 bases respectively, with 19 bases between them. The CDR3 runs 15 residues.

V is TRBV7-8 and J is TRBJ2-7, with D maybe TRBD2 (5 bases). The CDR3 has 15 amino acids. V lost 1 base and J lost 9, with 19 bases in between. Germline V lookup: CDR1 SGHVS, CDR2 FQNEAQ. The CDR3 region is CASSLGAGPELWQYF. The CDR3 coding sequence is TGTGCCAGCAGCTTAGGGGCGGGCCCAGAACTTTGGCAGTACTTC.

The chain links TRBV6-2 or TRBV6-3 to TRBJ2-7; D may be TRBD1 (6 bases). CDR1 is MNHEY, CDR2 SVGEGT, per germline. The V end was cut by 2 bases, the J end by 1 base, with 12 bases between. This CDR3 is 15 amino acids long. The CDR3 is CASSYTKTGSYEQYF. As DNA, the CDR3 is TGTGCCAGCAGTTACACGAAGACAGGATCCTACGAGCAGTACTTC.

V gene TRBV4-3 combines with J gene TRBJ1-2; D not certain. The V end was cut by 0 bases, the J end by 4 bases, with 9 bases between. CDR3 length equals 14 residues. Germline-derived CDR1 and CDR2 are LGHNA and YSLEER. CDR3 loop: CASSQDPGIYGYTF. In DNA form, the CDR3 reads TGCGCCAGCAGCCAAGATCCCGGGATCTATGGCTACACCTTC.

The chain recombines TRBV19 with TRBJ2-7, with 9 bases identical to TRBD2. V was pared by 4 bases and J by 1 base, with 2 bases of the junction left unmatched. The length of the CDR3 is 14 residues. The V gene's germline CDR1 is LNHDA and CDR2 SQIVND (reference sequence). CDR3 nucleotide sequence: TGTGCCAGTAGTAGGCTAGCGGGATCCTACGAGCAGTACTTC. Translated: CASSRLAGSYEQYF.

The V call is TRBV6-6, the J call TRBJ1-3; no clear D gene. The V gene's germline CDR1 is MNHNY and CDR2 SVGAGI (reference sequence). V dropped 5 bases and J dropped 8 bases, with 13 bases sitting between them. This CDR3 is 13 amino acids long. Here the CDR3 reads CASSPPDGYTIYF. CDR3 in DNA: TGTGCCAGCAGTCCACCGGACGGATACACCATATATTTT.

This clone was observed a single time. The rearrangement uses TRBV28 and TRBJ1-1, with D possibly being TRBD1 (5 bases). V was pared by 3 bases and J by 0 bases, with 14 bases between. Per the germline V gene, CDR1 is MDHEN and CDR2 is SYDVKM. The CDR3 is made up of 16 amino acids. This CDR3 reads CASSFAGSFMNTEAFF. In DNA form, the CDR3 reads TGTGCCAGCAGTTTCGCAGGGTCCTTTATGAACACTGAAGCTTTCTTT.

This clone was counted only a few times. This chain uses TRBV19 with TRBJ1-3; weak D call: TRBD1 (6 bases). Between the trimmed V and J ends, which lost 3 bases and 0 bases, there was a span of 9 bases. Germline V CDR1 and CDR2: LNHDA, SQIVND (reference sequence). The CDR3 has 15 amino acids. The CDR3 DNA reads TGTGCCAGTAGTATGGCAGGGGACTCTGGAAACACCATATATTTT. The encoded protein is CASSMAGDSGNTIYF.

V gene TRBV5-1 combines with J gene TRBJ2-7, with 9 bases that match TRBD1. The trim removed 0 bases at V and 11 bases at J, leaving 12 bases unmatched. The CDR3 runs to 15 residues. The germline CDR1 and CDR2 sequences are SGHRS and YFSETQ. The CDR3 DNA follows: TGCGCCAGCAGCTTGGATGCGGGACAGGGACCGTTGGAGTACTTC. Protein sequence: CASSLDAGQGPLEYF. Combining the CDR3 with reference TRBV5-1 and TRBJ2-7 gives the whole variable domain KAGVTQTPRYLIKTRGQQVTLSCSPISGHRSVSWYQQTPGQGLQFLFEYFSETQRNKGNFPGRFSGRQFSNSRSEMNVSTLELGDSALYLCASSLDAGQGPLEYFGPGTRLTVT.

The V call is TRBV7-3, the J call TRBJ2-5; 7 positions agree with TRBD1. The germline V gene encodes CDR1 SGHTA and CDR2 FQGTGA. This CDR3 is built from 14 residues. The V gene end was trimmed by 4 bases and the J gene end by 1 base; junction bases not matched to a gene: 3. The DNA of the CDR3 is TGTGCCAGCAGCTCGACAGGGTCCCAAGAGACCCAGTACTTC. Translation: CASSSTGSQETQYF.

The rearrangement joins TRBV14 to TRBJ1-1; 9 nucleotides match TRBD1. The germline V gene encodes CDR1 SGHDN and CDR2 FVKESK. V lost 5 bases to trimming and J lost 1 base; unmatched junction nucleotides: 8. This CDR3 has 16 amino acids. The CDR3 reads CASSRTGAGWNTEAFF. CDR3 in DNA: TGTGCCAGCAGCAGGACAGGGGCCGGGTGGAACACTGAAGCTTTCTTT.

The V gene is TRBV5-5, the J gene TRBJ2-7; 9 bases line up with TRBD2. V was clipped by 0 bases and J by 3 bases; unmatched bases: 7. Germline CDR1 and CDR2: SGHKS and YYEKEE (reference sequence). The CDR3 loop spans 16 amino acids. The CDR3 nucleotides are TGTGCCAGCAGCTTGGGCGGGAGGGTCGAACTCTACGAGCAGTACTTC. It encodes CASSLGGRVELYEQYF.

This chain connects TRBV5-1 to TRBJ2-2; no clear D gene. Germline CDR1 is SGHRS and CDR2 is YFSETQ. The CDR3 is 13 residues long. The germline V and J ends were trimmed by 0 bases and 5 bases, with 5 bases remaining between them. The CDR3: CASSLEITGELFF. The CDR3 DNA reads as TGCGCCAGCAGCTTGGAGATAACCGGGGAGCTGTTTTTT. Drawing the rest from reference TRBV5-1 and TRBJ2-2, the complete variable domain is KAGVTQTPRYLIKTRGQQVTLSCSPISGHRSVSWYQQTPGQGLQFLFEYFSETQRNKGNFPGRFSGRQFSNSRSEMNVSTLELGDSALYLCASSLEITGELFFGEGSRLTVL.

The J gene is TRBJ2-7, the V gene TRBV18, with 8 bases aligning to TRBD1. This CDR3 has 15 residues. Germline CDR1 reads KGHSH; CDR2 reads LQKENI. V was clipped by 6 bases and J by 4 bases; unmatched bases: 11. The CDR3 protein is CASSPGTGPGYEQYF. The CDR3 DNA is TGTGCCAGCTCCCCCGGGACAGGTCCGGGTTACGAGCAGTACTTC.

The V and J genes are TRBV19 and TRBJ2-5, with a possible D match to TRBD1 (6 bases). CDR1 is LNHDA, CDR2 SQIVND, per germline (reference sequence). This CDR3 has 13 amino acids. V gave up 10 bases and J gave up 4 bases, with 16 bases separating them. The CDR3: CATRQDVGETQYF. Here the CDR3 DNA reads TGTGCCACTCGACAGGACGTGGGAGAGACCCAGTACTTC.

The J gene is TRBJ1-1, the V gene TRBV3-1 (or the pseudogene TRBV3-2); D remains ambiguous. The length of the CDR3 is 13 residues. V dropped 1 base and J dropped 1 base, with 4 bases sitting between them. The V gene's germline CDR1 is LGHDT and CDR2 YNNKEL (reference sequence). For the CDR3, the DNA is TGTGCCAGCAGCCAAGTCCGGAACACTGAAGCTTTCTTT. This codes for CASSQVRNTEAFF.

This chain links TRBV18 with TRBJ2-5, with D possibly being TRBD2 (6 bases). The germline gives CDR1 KGHSH, CDR2 LQKENI. The CDR3 runs 15 residues. Trimming left V 3 bases short and J 1 base short, with 12 bases between. CDR3 protein: CASSPSGGIQETQYF. CDR3 bases: TGTGCCAGCTCACCCAGTGGGGGGATCCAAGAGACCCAGTACTTC.

There are a few counts of this clone. The chain joins TRBV2 to TRBJ2-7; D might be TRBD1 (6 bases). The CDR3 covers 13 residues. Between the trimmed V and J ends, which lost 4 bases and 6 bases, there was a span of 13 bases. Germline values: CDR1 SNHLY, CDR2 FYNNEI. CDR3 in DNA: TGTGCCAGCAGTGTTTTCAGGGGCCGCGAGCAGTACTTC. This sequence encodes CASSVFRGREQYF.

V and J are TRBV5-1 and TRBJ1-2; D is unclear. The germline V gene has CDR1 SGHRS and CDR2 YFSETQ. The CDR3 loop spans 14 amino acids. Trimming shortened V by 4 bases and J by 8 bases, and 18 bases separated the two germline ends. The CDR3 reads CASSPIGPVDGYTF. The DNA for the CDR3 is TGCGCCAGCAGCCCCATAGGGCCCGTCGACGGCTACACCTTC.

The chain uses TRBV29-1 and TRBJ1-4; TRBD1 matches at 7 bases. Germline V lookup: CDR1 SQVTM, CDR2 ANQGSEA. The CDR3 is 12 amino acids. V gave up 6 bases and J gave up 5 bases; unmatched junction bases: 3. The CDR3 sequence: CSVGQRNEKLFF. The DNA of the CDR3 is TGCAGCGTGGGACAGAGAAATGAAAAACTGTTTTTT.

V and J are TRBV5-1 and TRBJ2-4, with 8 bases aligning to TRBD1. Trimming removed 5 bases from V and 1 base from J; junction bases left unmatched: 5. This CDR3 is 15 amino acids long. The germline V gene encodes CDR1 SGHRS and CDR2 YFSETQ. The CDR3 reads CASRTGVMAKNIQYF. DNA for the CDR3: TGCGCCAGCAGGACAGGGGTAATGGCCAAAAACATTCAGTACTTC.

The chain couples TRBV19 to TRBJ1-1; D is unclear. From germline, CDR1 is LNHDA and CDR2 SQIVND (reference sequence). The CDR3 runs to 15 residues. V was shortened by 5 bases and J by 6 bases, with 19 bases between the two germline ends. CDR3 in amino acids: CASSGLARIVSEAFF. The CDR3 bases are TGTGCCAGTAGTGGACTGGCGCGAATAGTCTCTGAAGCTTTCTTT.

The V and J genes are TRBV7-8 and TRBJ1-1, with 10 bases aligning to TRBD1. This CDR3 region has 14 residues. Germline trimming cut 5 bases from V and 6 bases from J; bases unmatched to any gene: 6. Germline V lookup: CDR1 SGHVS, CDR2 FQNEAQ. The CDR3 DNA is TGTGCCAGCAGCCCAGGACAGGGGGTCGCTGAAGCTTTCTTT. This codes for CASSPGQGVAEAFF.

The V call is TRBV18, the J call TRBJ1-1, with unresolved D. CDR1 is KGHSH, CDR2 LQKENI, per germline. V was clipped by 3 bases and J by 0 bases, with 14 bases between them. The CDR3 is made up of 16 amino acids. The chain's CDR3 is CASSPLPMAMNTEAFF. In DNA, the CDR3 is TGTGCCAGCTCACCGCTCCCAATGGCCATGAACACTGAAGCTTTCTTT. Combining the CDR3 with reference TRBV18 and TRBJ1-1 gives the whole variable domain NAGVMQNPRHLVRRRGQEARLRCSPMKGHSHVYWYRQLPEEGLKFMVYLQKENIIDESGMPKERFSAEFPKEGPSILRIQQVVRGDSAAYFCASSPLPMAMNTEAFFGQGTRLTVV.

This clone was seen more than once but under ten times. V usage is TRBV6-6 and J usage is TRBJ1-5, with D perhaps matching TRBD1 (5 bases). CDR1 and CDR2 from the germline V gene are MNHNY and SVGAGI (reference sequence). This CDR3 has 13 residues. The V end lost 7 bases, the J end lost 2 bases, and 9 bases lay between the germline ends. This CDR3 is CASIKQGNQPQHF. DNA of the CDR3: TGTGCCAGCATTAAACAGGGCAATCAGCCCCAGCATTTT.

The rearrangement links TRBV5-6 to TRBJ1-4, with D uncertain. V was cut by 0 bases and J by 6 bases, with 12 bases left in between. This CDR3 region has 15 residues. CDR1 and CDR2 (germline): SGHDT, YYEEEE. CDR3 in DNA: TGTGCCAGCAGCTTGGCCCCCAGTGTTGATGAAAAACTGTTTTTT. Its translation: CASSLAPSVDEKLFF.

CDR3 protein: CASSQGGSANYGYTF. The CDR3 coding sequence is TGTGCCAGCAGCCAAGGGGGTTCCGCTAACTATGGCTACACCTTC. V usage is TRBV3-1 (or the pseudogene TRBV3-2) and J usage is TRBJ1-2, with D uncertain. The CDR3 contains 15 residues. Trimming removed 1 base from V and 0 bases from J, with 9 bases in between. Germline V gene data show CDR1 as LGHDT and CDR2 as YNNKEL (reference sequence).

CDR3 in DNA: TGTGCCAGCAGTTACAGGGGAGCCAACCAGGGGTATTTT. Amino acid sequence: CASSYRGANQGYF. The genes are TRBV28 and TRBJ2-3; 7 bases are a match to TRBD1. CDR1 is MDHEN and CDR2 is SYDVKM in the germline V gene. V lost 4 bases to trimming and J lost 14 bases; unmatched junction nucleotides: 12. CDR3 length: 13 amino acids.

The chain carries TRBV21-1 and TRBJ2-1; TRBD2 was called by the table and not checked on the DNA. TRBV21-1 is flagged as a pseudogene. CDR3 length: 11 amino acids. CDR3 bases: TGTGCCAGCAGTCTTTACAATGAGCAGTTCTTC. This gives the protein CASSLYNEQFF.